What follows are 32 T cell receptor beta chains derived from one specimen sequenced in a study of cytomegalovirus exposure and HLA in healthy donors. The PCR ran on 60 Vbeta and 13 Jbeta primers. Measured with immunoSEQ multiplex PCR; TCRdb has only the in-frame clones, and not every one. The sample contains 180,000 or so clones, roughly a tenth of which appear only once. Sequencing was performed on PBMCs. These receptors were obtained from a woman in her 30s in good health and CMV-seropositive.

This clone was counted a few times. The sample carries other DNA sequences with the same CDR3. The chain employs TRBV18 and TRBJ2-1, with 11 bases that match TRBD1. The junction had 2 bases not matched to a gene; V was cut back by 4 bases and J by 3 bases. The CDR3 length is 15 residues. Germline assignment: CDR1 KGHSH and CDR2 LQKENI. CDR3 in DNA: TGTGCCAGCTCACTTGGGACAGGGGGCTACAATGAGCAGTTCTTC. This codes for CASSLGTGGYNEQFF.

The genes are TRBV10-3 and TRBJ1-1, with D perhaps TRBD1 (5 bases). The CDR3 spans 12 residues. CDR1 is ENHRY, CDR2 SYGVKD, per germline. V gave up 4 bases and J gave up 9 bases, with 12 bases separating them. The CDR3 spells CAISGSTEKAFF. In DNA form, the CDR3 reads TGTGCCATCAGTGGGTCGACAGAAAAAGCTTTCTTT.

This chain joins TRBV7-2 and TRBJ1-2, with 8 bases matching TRBD1. The CDR3 runs 13 residues. Germline V gene data show CDR1 as SGHTA and CDR2 as FQGNSA. With 5 bases clipped from V and 8 bases from J, the junction kept 7 bases outside the gene matches. As DNA, the CDR3 is TGTGCCAGCAGCCCGGACAGGGTTAGGGGCTACACCTTC. Translation: CASSPDRVRGYTF. Full variable domain (outside the CDR3, taken from reference TRBV7-2 and TRBJ1-2): GAGVSQSPSNKVTEKGKDVELRCDPISGHTALYWYRQSLGQGLEFLIYFQGNSAPDKSGLPSDRFSAERTGGSVSTLTIQRTQQEDSAVYLCASSPDRVRGYTFGSGTRLTVV.

This clone came up a few times. V usage is TRBV28 and J usage is TRBJ2-2; 8 nucleotides match TRBD2. The CDR3 spans 15 residues. Per the germline V gene, CDR1 is MDHEN and CDR2 is SYDVKM. The V segment lost 6 bases and the J segment 6 bases; nucleotides outside the gene matches: 9. The DNA of the CDR3 is TGTGCCAGCAGCCCCGGGCTAGCGGGTGCCGGGGAGCTGTTTTTT. Translating it yields CASSPGLAGAGELFF.

This clone was counted a few times. The chain recombines TRBV7-9 with TRBJ1-3; TRBD1 is a possible D gene (6 bases). The CDR3 loop spans 16 amino acids. The germline CDR1 and CDR2 sequences are SEHNR and FQNEAQ (reference sequence). V was trimmed by 5 bases and J by 5 bases, leaving 19 bases between them. CDR3: CASSPQGSAERNTIYF. The CDR3 coding sequence is TGTGCCAGCAGCCCCCAGGGGTCCGCTGAGAGAAACACCATATATTTT.

This clone was seen a few times. The rearrangement uses TRBV11-2 and TRBJ2-5, with 11 positions matching TRBD2. The CDR3 is 16 amino acids. CDR1 is SGHAT and CDR2 is FQNNGV in the germline V gene. With 5 bases clipped from V and 5 bases from J, the junction kept 10 bases outside the gene matches. The CDR3: CASSLRPSGRYETQYF. The CDR3 region has the DNA TGTGCCAGCAGCCTTCGGCCTAGCGGGAGGTACGAGACCCAGTACTTC.

The chain couples TRBV2 to TRBJ1-4, with no clear D. V lost 6 bases and J lost 6, with 14 bases in between. Per the germline V gene, CDR1 is SNHLY and CDR2 is FYNNEI. This CDR3 is 14 amino acids long. For the CDR3, the DNA is TGTGCCAGCAGGAACGGGGTTCCCGATGAAAAACTGTTTTTT. Translation gives CASRNGVPDEKLFF.

The rearrangement joins TRBV6-1 to TRBJ1-5; perhaps TRBD1 as D (6 bases). Looked up from germline, CDR1 is MNHNS and CDR2 is SASEGT. This CDR3 is built from 15 residues. Trimming pared 10 bases from V and 5 bases from J, leaving 21 bases between. The CDR3 sequence: CATKRTALSDQPQHF. DNA for the CDR3: TGTGCCACCAAACGGACAGCCTTATCGGATCAGCCCCAGCATTTT.

This clone has only a few counts. The rearrangement uses TRBV5-1 and TRBJ2-5; 7 bases match TRBD1. CDR1 is SGHRS, CDR2 YFSETQ, per germline. This CDR3 has 15 residues. With 4 bases clipped from V and 2 bases from J, the junction kept 8 bases outside the gene matches. This CDR3 is CASSLMGQRQETQYF. As DNA, the CDR3 is TGCGCCAGCAGCCTGATGGGACAGCGTCAAGAGACCCAGTACTTC.

The chain combines TRBV4-1 with TRBJ2-5; TRBD1 aligns across 9 bases. The V gene end was trimmed by 0 bases and the J gene end by 3 bases; junction bases not matched to a gene: 2. This CDR3 comprises 15 residues. Per germline, CDR1 MGHRA and CDR2 YSYEKL. CDR3 sequence reads: CASSQDGTGKETQYF. CDR3 sequence (DNA): TGCGCCAGCAGCCAAGATGGGACAGGGAAAGAGACCCAGTACTTC.

The chain links TRBV6-5 to TRBJ1-2; D is perhaps TRBD1 (5 bases). The CDR3 spans 14 residues. CDR1 and CDR2 (germline): MNHEY, SVGAGI. Trimming shortened V by 8 bases and J by 5 bases, and 18 bases separated the two germline ends. CDR3 nucleotide sequence: TGTGCCAGCGGGGCGCGGGAGGCGCAATATGGCTACACCTTC. Translated, it gives CASGAREAQYGYTF.

V usage is TRBV5-1 and J usage is TRBJ2-5; 8 bases map to TRBD2. The CDR3 spans 16 residues. CDR1 SGHRS and CDR2 YFSETQ come from the germline V gene. V shed 6 bases, J shed 2 bases, and the junction held 12 bases outside the gene matches. The CDR3 is CASTWASGTRQETQYF. CDR3 nucleotide sequence: TGCGCCAGCACTTGGGCATCCGGGACTAGACAAGAGACCCAGTACTTC.

This chain connects TRBV5-6 to TRBJ2-5, with 8 bases identical to TRBD2. Germline CDR1 is SGHDT and CDR2 is YYEEEE. The trim removed 2 bases at V and 5 bases at J, leaving 11 bases unmatched. This CDR3 spans 16 amino acids. CDR3 sequence (DNA): TGTGCCAGCAGCTTCGGGGCGGGAGGTTCGGATGAGACCCAGTACTTC. It specifies CASSFGAGGSDETQYF.

The chain combines TRBV27 with TRBJ2-4; D possibly corresponds to TRBD2 (5 bases). The ends were cut back, 3 bases at V and 2 bases at J, with 8 bases in the middle. Germline CDR1 reads MNHEY; CDR2 reads SMNVEV (reference sequence). CDR3 length: 14 residues. In DNA, the CDR3 is TGTGCCAGCAGTTTGAGAGGGCCCAAAAACATTCAGTACTTC. Residues: CASSLRGPKNIQYF.

In its sample, this clone was seen a few times. This chain joins TRBV6-6 and TRBJ1-1; D might be TRBD1 (6 bases). V dropped 7 bases and J dropped 2 bases, with 17 bases sitting between them. The length of the CDR3 is 15 residues. Germline V gene sequence: CDR1 MNHNY, CDR2 SVGAGI (reference sequence). The CDR3 spells CASIRDNLLNTEAFF. The CDR3 coding sequence is TGTGCCAGCATCCGGGACAACCTACTTAACACTGAAGCTTTCTTT.

V and J are TRBV12-5 and TRBJ2-7; no clear D gene. V gave up 8 bases and J gave up 3 bases, with 8 bases separating them. The germline V gene encodes CDR1 LGHNT and CDR2 FRNRAP. CDR3 length: 11 amino acids. The DNA for the CDR3 is TGTGCTAGTTCTCGTGTCTACGAGCAGTACTTC. It translates to CASSRVYEQYF.

This clone has more than one count but fewer than ten. V and J are TRBV5-1 and TRBJ1-4, with 7 bases aligning to TRBD1. Germline V gene lookup returns CDR1 SGHRS and CDR2 YFSETQ. The CDR3 length is 16 residues. The ends lost 4 bases at V and 8 bases at J; junction bases unmatched: 14. CDR3 residues: CASSPDGGDRAEKLFF. The CDR3 bases are TGCGCCAGCAGCCCGGATGGGGGTGACAGGGCCGAAAAACTGTTTTTT. Full variable domain (remainder filled in from reference TRBV5-1 and TRBJ1-4): KAGVTQTPRYLIKTRGQQVTLSCSPISGHRSVSWYQQTPGQGLQFLFEYFSETQRNKGNFPGRFSGRQFSNSRSEMNVSTLELGDSALYLCASSPDGGDRAEKLFFGSGTQLSVL.

The rearrangement joins TRBV6-5 to TRBJ2-5; 9 nucleotides line up with TRBD2. The CDR3 has 15 amino acids. Per the germline V gene, CDR1 is MNHEY and CDR2 is SVGAGI. The V gene end was trimmed by 0 bases and the J gene end by 5 bases; junction bases not matched to a gene: 4. CDR3 residues: CASSYSAGGTETQYF. CDR3 nucleotide sequence: TGTGCCAGCAGTTACTCGGCGGGAGGGACGGAGACCCAGTACTTC.

The chain combines TRBV6-5 with TRBJ2-3, with no clear D. The germline V gene has CDR1 MNHEY and CDR2 SVGAGI. The CDR3 runs 13 residues. V was pared by 6 bases and J by 4 bases, with 11 bases between. CDR3 residues: CASSDLGADTQYF. CDR3 DNA sequence: TGTGCCAGCAGCGACCTGGGCGCAGATACGCAGTATTTT.

This clone was counted only a few times. The J gene is TRBJ2-3, the V gene TRBV2; D is possibly TRBD2 (5 bases). V was clipped by 3 bases and J by 8 bases, with 15 bases between them. CDR1 is SNHLY and CDR2 is FYNNEI in the germline V gene. The CDR3 spans 14 residues. The CDR3 spells CASSELTGLGTQYF. Here the CDR3 DNA reads TGTGCCAGCAGTGAGTTGACGGGGTTGGGTACGCAGTATTTT. The full variable domain, in which reference TRBV2 and TRBJ2-3 provide the parts outside the CDR3, is EPEVTQTPSHQVTQMGQEVILRCVPISNHLYFYWYRQILGQKVEFLVSFYNNEISEKSEIFDDQFSVERPDGSNFTLKIRSTKLEDSAMYFCASSELTGLGTQYFGPGTRLTVL.

This clone showed up just a few times. The chain has TRBV6-1 and TRBJ2-4; maybe TRBD1 (6 bases). Germline values: CDR1 MNHNS, CDR2 SASEGT. Trimming removed 4 bases at V and 3 bases at J, with 13 bases between. CDR3 length equals 15 residues. Here the CDR3 DNA reads TGTGCCAGCAGTGTGACAGGACAAAGCAAAAACATTCAGTACTTC. Translated: CASSVTGQSKNIQYF.

The V call is TRBV5-6, the J call TRBJ1-5; no clear D. CDR1 SGHDT and CDR2 YYEEEE come from the germline V gene. The V end was cut by 1 base, the J end by 1 base, with 3 bases between. The CDR3 has 13 amino acids. This CDR3 is CASSLQSNQPQHF. The CDR3 coding sequence is TGTGCCAGCAGCTTGCAGAGCAATCAGCCCCAGCATTTT.

The V and J genes are TRBV29-1 and TRBJ2-1, with no clear D. Trimming shortened V by 5 bases and J by 6 bases, and 11 bases separated the two germline ends. The CDR3 runs 12 residues. Germline assignment: CDR1 SQVTM and CDR2 ANQGSEA. The chain's CDR3 is CSVPPVGNEQFF. The CDR3 nucleotides are TGCAGCGTTCCCCCGGTCGGCAATGAGCAGTTCTTC.

V usage is TRBV5-4 and J usage is TRBJ2-3; 7 bases map to TRBD2. Germline V lookup: CDR1 SGHNT, CDR2 YYREEE (reference sequence). The CDR3 runs to 15 residues. V dropped 4 bases and J dropped 4; count of bases not matched to a gene: 9. The CDR3 is CASSPLEGRADTQYF. The CDR3 coding sequence is TGTGCCAGCAGCCCCTTGGAAGGGAGGGCAGATACGCAGTATTTT.

This clone was detected only a few times. The V gene is TRBV2, the J gene TRBJ2-5; 12 bases map to TRBD2. After removal of 8 bases from V and 1 base from J, the junction contained 2 bases not matched to a gene. Germline loops: CDR1 SNHLY, CDR2 FYNNEI. The CDR3 sequence is 14 residues long. The CDR3 region has the DNA TGTGCCAGCGGGACTAGCGGGTTCCAAGAGACCCAGTACTTC. Protein product: CASGTSGFQETQYF.

The genes are TRBV30 and TRBJ2-1; tentative D call: TRBD2 (5 bases). The CDR3 has 11 residues. The germline V gene has CDR1 GTSNPN and CDR2 SVGIG (reference sequence). Trimming pared 0 bases from V and 10 bases from J, leaving 7 bases between. This chain's CDR3 is CAWSVWEEQFF. The CDR3, as DNA: TGTGCCTGGAGTGTATGGGAGGAGCAGTTCTTC.

The chain combines TRBV21-1 with TRBJ2-7; the table's D gene call, TRBD1, was not cross checked with the DNA. TRBV21-1 has pseudogene status. The CDR3 runs to 14 residues. The CDR3 DNA reads TGTGCCAGCAGCATACAGGTAAGCTCCTACGAGCAGTACTTC. Its protein product is CASSIQVSSYEQYF.

This chain links TRBV2 with TRBJ2-1, with D perhaps TRBD2 (5 bases). Deletions cut 11 bases from V and 0 bases from J, with 14 bases between. The germline gives CDR1 SNHLY, CDR2 FYNNEI. The CDR3 contains 14 residues. CDR3 coding DNA: TGTGCCCGCGGGTCGGAGGACTCCTACAATGAGCAGTTCTTC. This encodes CARGSEDSYNEQFF.

The table lists this clone with a few counts. The rearrangement uses TRBV2 and TRBJ2-7; 11 nucleotides agree with TRBD2. Trimming cost V 10 bases and J 3 bases; bases outside gene matches: 8. CDR3 length: 14 amino acids. CDR1 is SNHLY and CDR2 is FYNNEI in the germline V gene. CDR3: CATRLAGRDYEQYF. The CDR3 nucleotides are TGTGCCACCCGACTAGCGGGAAGGGACTACGAGCAGTACTTC.

With respect to this clone: The conserved phenylalanine or tryptophan normally closing the CDR3 is absent here, so this likely arose from a read error. The chain employs TRBV19 and TRBJ1-2, with D uncertain. The V end lost 2 bases, the J end lost 4 bases, and 14 bases lay between the germline ends. This CDR3 comprises 15 residues. Looked up from germline, CDR1 is LNHDA and CDR2 is SQIVND (reference sequence). The CDR3 loop reads CASSIRDTLGYGYTV. The CDR3 bases are TGTGCCAGTAGTATACGGGATACACTGGGCTATGGCTACACCGTC.

The rearrangement uses TRBV5-1 and TRBJ1-1; D is unresolved. The CDR3 loop spans 14 amino acids. In germline, CDR1 is SGHRS, CDR2 YFSETQ. V gave up 2 bases and J gave up 1 base, with 9 bases separating them. CDR3 sequence (DNA): TGCGCCAGCAGCTTTGTGCAGGCGAACACTGAAGCTTTCTTT. Encoded protein: CASSFVQANTEAFF.

The sample holds a few counts of this clone. The chain joins TRBV5-4 to TRBJ2-3; possibly TRBD2 for D (5 bases). Germline CDR1 and CDR2: SGHNT and YYREEE (reference sequence). Trimming shortened V by 5 bases and J by 2 bases, and 12 bases separated the two germline ends. This CDR3 has 14 residues. The CDR3 nucleotides are TGTGCCAGCAGTGGAGGACGGACCACAGATACGCAGTATTTT. Translating gives CASSGGRTTDTQYF.